Listed below are T cell receptor beta chains from one sample, sequenced in a study of regulatory and conventional T cells in RAG deficiency. The table came from immunoSEQ multiplex PCR; TCRdb's copy has only in-frame clones and leaves some out. The table has 30,000 to 35,000 clones, 85% to 90% seen once. The same sample was also studied in work on regulatory T cells.

The sequencing sample was made of CD8+ T cells sorted from blood. The origin of the receptors is a human donor in good health. The CDR3 runs from the conserved cysteine through the conserved F or W. Fields, in order: V gene, D gene, CDR3 length, clone size, J gene, CDR3 protein, CDR3 DNA. The D gene is left open where the match is weak. Not every row has a clone size; where given, it reads once, few, many or a size class.

v_gene: TRBV10-2; d_gene: -; len: 13; abundance: -; j_gene: TRBJ2-3; CDR3aa: CASSERATDTQYF; CDR3nt: TGCGCCAGCAGTGAGAGGGCCACAGATACGCAGTATTTT
v_gene: TRBV2; d_gene: -; len: 16; abundance: -; j_gene: TRBJ1-6; CDR3aa: CASSERESSYNSPLHF; CDR3nt: TGTGCCAGCAGTGAACGGGAGAGCTCCTATAATTCACCCCTCCACTTT
v_gene: TRBV7-9; d_gene: -; len: 12; abundance: -; j_gene: TRBJ1-5; CDR3aa: CASSFPFQPQHF; CDR3nt: TGTGCCAGCAGCTTCCCCTTCCAGCCCCAGCATTTT
v_gene: TRBV27; d_gene: TRBD2; len: 14; abundance: -; j_gene: TRBJ2-7; CDR3aa: CASSLLGLQYEQYF; CDR3nt: TGTGCCAGCAGTTTACTGGGACTACAGTACGAGCAGTACTTC
v_gene: TRBV6-5; d_gene: -; len: 14; abundance: -; j_gene: TRBJ1-5; CDR3aa: CASSYSSTTGSQHF; CDR3nt: TGTGCCAGCAGTTACTCGTCCACTACGGGATCCCAGCATTTT
v_gene: TRBV4-1; d_gene: -; len: 17; abundance: -; j_gene: TRBJ1-1; CDR3aa: CASSQAGDREGNTEAFF; CDR3nt: TGCGCCAGCAGCCAAGCTGGAGATCGGGAGGGGAACACTGAAGCTTTCTTT
v_gene: TRBV5-6; d_gene: -; len: 13; abundance: -; j_gene: TRBJ2-3; CDR3aa: CASSLTITDTQYF; CDR3nt: TGTGCCAGCAGCTTGACCATCACAGATACGCAGTATTTT
v_gene: TRBV9; d_gene: -; len: 15; abundance: -; j_gene: TRBJ2-3; CDR3aa: CATSEGGLSTDTQYF; CDR3nt: TGTGCCACCTCGGAGGGGGGGTTAAGTACAGATACGCAGTATTTT
v_gene: TRBV6-1; d_gene: TRBD1; len: 14; abundance: -; j_gene: TRBJ2-7; CDR3aa: CASSSAGTGGEQYF; CDR3nt: TGTGCCAGCAGTAGTGCCGGGACAGGAGGGGAGCAGTACTTC
v_gene: TRBV4-1; d_gene: TRBD1; len: 15; abundance: -; j_gene: TRBJ1-1; CDR3aa: CASSQVGTENTEAFF; CDR3nt: TGCGCCAGCAGCCAAGTTGGGACAGAAAACACTGAAGCTTTCTTT
v_gene: TRBV6-4; d_gene: TRBD1; len: 14; abundance: -; j_gene: TRBJ1-2; CDR3aa: CASPKSGGTYGYTF; CDR3nt: TGTGCCAGCCCTAAATCAGGGGGCACCTATGGCTACACCTTC
v_gene: TRBV7-9; d_gene: -; len: 15; abundance: -; j_gene: TRBJ1-2; CDR3aa: CASSLVSDTAYGYTF; CDR3nt: TGTGCCAGCAGCTTAGTTTCGGACACCGCATATGGCTACACCTTC
v_gene: TRBV19; d_gene: TRBD1; len: 12; abundance: -; j_gene: TRBJ1-1; CDR3aa: CASTDRETEAFF; CDR3nt: TGTGCCAGTACTGACAGGGAAACTGAAGCTTTCTTT
v_gene: TRBV6-6; d_gene: TRBD1; len: 14; abundance: -; j_gene: TRBJ1-2; CDR3aa: CASSPRDRVAGYTF; CDR3nt: TGTGCCAGCAGTCCCCGGGACAGGGTCGCCGGCTACACCTTC
v_gene: TRBV6-5; d_gene: -; len: 14; abundance: few; j_gene: TRBJ2-5; CDR3aa: CASSEDVRGETQYF; CDR3nt: TGTGCCAGCAGTGAGGATGTGAGGGGAGAGACCCAGTACTTC
v_gene: TRBV4-1; d_gene: TRBD1; len: 15; abundance: -; j_gene: TRBJ1-1; CDR3aa: CASSQDDRGLTEAFF; CDR3nt: TGCGCCAGCAGCCAAGATGACAGGGGCCTCACTGAAGCTTTCTTT
v_gene: TRBV6-1; d_gene: TRBD1; len: 14; abundance: -; j_gene: TRBJ1-2; CDR3aa: CASSAKQGADGYTF; CDR3nt: TGTGCCAGCAGTGCGAAACAGGGGGCGGATGGCTACACCTTC
v_gene: TRBV6-6; d_gene: TRBD2; len: 14; abundance: -; j_gene: TRBJ2-1; CDR3aa: CASIGSSGPNEQFF; CDR3nt: TGTGCCAGCATAGGATCTAGCGGGCCAAATGAGCAGTTCTTC
v_gene: TRBV27; d_gene: TRBD2; len: 13; abundance: -; j_gene: TRBJ2-1; CDR3aa: CASSSAGGNEQFF; CDR3nt: TGTGCCAGCAGTTCGGCGGGAGGCAATGAGCAGTTCTTC
v_gene: TRBV5-1; d_gene: TRBD2; len: 15; abundance: many; j_gene: TRBJ2-1; CDR3aa: CASSPGSGRAHEQFF; CDR3nt: TGTGCCAGCAGCCCCGGGAGCGGGAGGGCACATGAGCAGTTCTTC
v_gene: TRBV7-9; d_gene: -; len: 15; abundance: -; j_gene: TRBJ2-7; CDR3aa: CASSLSTGEDNEQYF; CDR3nt: TGTGCCAGCAGCTTATCCACGGGGGAGGACAACGAGCAGTACTTC
v_gene: TRBV27; d_gene: -; len: 13; abundance: -; j_gene: TRBJ2-1; CDR3aa: CASSLGGFNEQFF; CDR3nt: TGTGCCAGCAGTTTGGGGGGCTTTAATGAGCAGTTCTTC
v_gene: TRBV18; d_gene: -; len: 14; abundance: -; j_gene: TRBJ2-1; CDR3aa: CASSPPIGGNEQFF; CDR3nt: TGTGCCAGCTCACCACCTATCGGTGGAAATGAGCAGTTCTTC
v_gene: TRBV5-4; d_gene: -; len: 12; abundance: -; j_gene: TRBJ2-7; CDR3aa: CASTGELNEQYF; CDR3nt: TGTGCCAGCACGGGGGAATTGAACGAGCAGTACTTC
v_gene: TRBV30; d_gene: -; len: 11; abundance: -; j_gene: TRBJ1-1; CDR3aa: CAGVGVTEAFF; CDR3nt: TGTGCCGGGGTCGGGGTGACTGAAGCTTTCTTT
v_gene: TRBV30; d_gene: TRBD2; len: 14; abundance: -; j_gene: TRBJ2-7; CDR3aa: CACLTSGRAHGQYF; CDR3nt: TGTGCCTGCCTAACTAGCGGGAGGGCCCACGGGCAGTACTTC
v_gene: TRBV6-1; d_gene: TRBD1; len: 13; abundance: -; j_gene: TRBJ1-1; CDR3aa: CASSGQMNTEAFF; CDR3nt: TGTGCCAGCTCGGGACAGATGAACACTGAAGCTTTCTTT
v_gene: TRBV19; d_gene: -; len: 12; abundance: -; j_gene: TRBJ2-1; CDR3aa: CASSTPYNEQFF; CDR3nt: TGTGCCAGTAGTACCCCCTACAATGAGCAGTTCTTC
v_gene: TRBV4-2; d_gene: -; len: 14; abundance: -; j_gene: TRBJ1-1; CDR3aa: CASSQDRHEIEAFF; CDR3nt: TGTGCCAGCAGCCAAGATCGGCACGAGATTGAAGCTTTCTTT
v_gene: TRBV19; d_gene: -; len: 16; abundance: -; j_gene: TRBJ2-1; CDR3aa: CASSMIGRVSYNEQFF; CDR3nt: TGTGCCAGTAGTATGATTGGACGCGTCTCCTACAATGAGCAGTTCTTC
v_gene: TRBV2; d_gene: TRBD2; len: 20; abundance: -; j_gene: TRBJ2-1; CDR3aa: CASSEGFLAGERGSYNEQFF; CDR3nt: TGTGCCAGCAGTGAGGGTTTTCTAGCGGGGGAAAGGGGCTCCTACAATGAGCAGTTCTTC
v_gene: TRBV7-9; d_gene: TRBD1; len: 14; abundance: -; j_gene: TRBJ1-5; CDR3aa: CASSPGGAGQPQHF; CDR3nt: TGTGCCAGCAGCCCAGGGGGGGCTGGGCAGCCCCAGCATTTT
v_gene: TRBV7-2; d_gene: -; len: 12; abundance: -; j_gene: TRBJ1-2; CDR3aa: CASSPGQPGYTF; CDR3nt: TGTGCCAGCAGCCCTGGACAGCCGGGCTACACCTTC